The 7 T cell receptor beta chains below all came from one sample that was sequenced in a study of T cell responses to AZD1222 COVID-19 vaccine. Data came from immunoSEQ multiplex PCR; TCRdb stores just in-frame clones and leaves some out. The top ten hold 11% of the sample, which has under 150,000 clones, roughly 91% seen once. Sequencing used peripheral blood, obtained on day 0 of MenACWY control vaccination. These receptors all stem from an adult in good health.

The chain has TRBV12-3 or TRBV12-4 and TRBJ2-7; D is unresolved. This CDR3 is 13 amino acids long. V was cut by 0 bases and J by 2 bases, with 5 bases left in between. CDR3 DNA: TGTGCCAGCAGTTTAGCTGGCCCCTACGAGCAGTACTTC. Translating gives CASSLAGPYEQYF.

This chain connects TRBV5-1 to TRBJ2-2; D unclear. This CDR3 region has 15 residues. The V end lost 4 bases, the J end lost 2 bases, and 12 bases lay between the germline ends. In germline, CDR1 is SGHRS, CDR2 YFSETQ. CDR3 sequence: CASSPWTENTGELFF. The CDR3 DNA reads TGCGCCAGCAGCCCATGGACGGAAAACACCGGGGAGCTGTTTTTT.

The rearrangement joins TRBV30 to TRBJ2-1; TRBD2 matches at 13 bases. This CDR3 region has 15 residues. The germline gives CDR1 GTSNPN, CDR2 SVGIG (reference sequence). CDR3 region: CAGLGLAGPIDEQFF. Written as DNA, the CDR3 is TGTGCGGGATTGGGACTAGCGGGACCTATCGATGAGCAGTTCTTC.

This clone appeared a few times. The CDR3 region is CASSLRQGGYEQYF. The CDR3 region has the DNA TGTGCCAGCAGCTTGCGGCAGGGCGGGTACGAGCAGTACTTC. The chain recombines TRBV7-9 with TRBJ2-7; D is tentatively TRBD1 or TRBD2 (5 bases each). The CDR3 runs 14 residues. Germline-derived CDR1 and CDR2 are SEHNR and FQNEAQ (reference sequence). Trimming took off 3 bases at V and 4 bases at J, with 13 bases between the two ends.

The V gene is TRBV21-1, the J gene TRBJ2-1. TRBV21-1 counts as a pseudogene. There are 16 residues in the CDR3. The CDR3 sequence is CASSPRPGTTYNEQFF. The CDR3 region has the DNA TGTGCCAGCAGCCCGCGCCCCGGGACCACCTACAATGAGCAGTTCTTC.

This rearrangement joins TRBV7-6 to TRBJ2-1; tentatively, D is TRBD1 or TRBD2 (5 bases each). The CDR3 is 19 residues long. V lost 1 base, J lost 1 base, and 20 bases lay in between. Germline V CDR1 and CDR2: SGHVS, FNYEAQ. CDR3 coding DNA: TGTGCCAGCAGCTTAGATGGGACCCAAGGGGTTTCATCCTACAATGAGCAGTTCTTC. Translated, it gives CASSLDGTQGVSSYNEQFF.

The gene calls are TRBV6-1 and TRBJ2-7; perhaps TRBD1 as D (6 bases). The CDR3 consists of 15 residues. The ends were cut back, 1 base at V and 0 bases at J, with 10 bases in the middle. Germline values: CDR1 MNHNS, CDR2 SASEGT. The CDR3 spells CASSEGGGSSYEQYF. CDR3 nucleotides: TGTGCCAGCAGTGAAGGAGGGGGAAGCTCCTACGAGCAGTACTTC.